This TCR beta chain was sequenced during a study of shared clonotypes between healthy human individuals. It was at deep level that the assay was run. Sequencing was performed on unsorted PBMC DNA using ten immunoSEQ deep assay plates. Data came from immunoSEQ multiplex PCR; TCRdb stores just in-frame clones and leaves some out. This sample has some 500,000 clones, with more than 70% found just once. Every one of the donors was a Caucasian adult that lived in Nashville, Tennessee. Study results and limitations: Researchers sampled blood only, noting tissue repertoires likely differ.

Worth noting for this clone: Its antigen is undetermined.

Trimming removed 2 bases at V and 2 bases at J, with 13 bases between. The CDR3 length is 15 residues. Germline CDR1 and CDR2: MGHDK and SYGVNS. The chain couples TRBV25-1 to TRBJ2-7; no clear D gene. The clonotype comes from a woman between 40 and 55 years old in good health. Some clones in this sample may be carry-over from other donors' samples. The sample comprised PBMCs. The CDR3: CASSEGQERPYEQYF. In DNA, the CDR3 is TGTGCCAGCAGTGAAGGCCAGGAACGGCCCTACGAGCAGTACTTC.